This T cell receptor (beta chain) was documented in a study of cytomegalovirus exposure and HLA in healthy donors. General study findings and limits: The tendency of first-cohort TCR clusters to co-occur in the 100 to 150 validation repertoires emerged from a later analysis. The classifier reportedly diagnosed cytomegalovirus status with high sensitivity and specificity. The study recorded about 160 TCR beta chains that were cytomegalovirus-associated. Researchers reported that a few CMV-associated chains were confirmed in vitro as CMV antigen-specific.

Concerning this clone itself: No antigen is known for it.

The assay was immunoSEQ multiplex PCR, and TCRdb's table has in-frame clones only and misses some. Among roughly 150,000 clones listed, roughly 80% were seen once. The material sequenced was PBMCs. The source is a man aged 25 to 45 in good health and CMV-seropositive.

For the CDR3, the DNA is TGTGCCAGCAGCTTAGAAAGGGGTCAGCCCCAGCATTTT. Its protein is CASSLERGQPQHF. The J gene is TRBJ1-5, the V gene TRBV11-1, with a weak D call TRBD1 (5 bases). V shed 1 base and J shed 6 bases, with 7 bases lying between them. The germline V gene has CDR1 SGHAT and CDR2 FQDESV (reference sequence). The CDR3 loop spans 13 amino acids.